Listed below are T cell receptor beta chains from one sample, sequenced in a study of T cell repertoires in ileal Crohn's disease. The method was immunoSEQ multiplex PCR; TCRdb's version includes in-frame clones alone and lacks a portion of them. The sample includes about 14,000 clones, under 90% seen only once; the top ten take almost 6.5%. The sequenced sample consisted of ileal tissue. All receptors come from an adult with Crohn's disease. CDR3s include the opening cysteine and the closing phenylalanine or tryptophan. A D gene is named only where the DNA matches it firmly. A row's size may be missing; if present it is once, few, many or a size class.

J gene: TRBJ1-2
V gene: TRBV6-6
D gene: TRBD1
clone size: -
CDR3 DNA: TGTGCCAGCAAGAGAGGACAGGGGGCGGATGGCTACACCTTC
CDR3 protein: CASKRGQGADGYTF

J gene: TRBJ2-1
V gene: TRBV9
D gene: TRBD2
clone size: -
CDR3 DNA: TGTGCCAGCAGCGTGTCTAGCGGGGGGGTCTTATACAATGAGCAGTTCTTC
CDR3 protein: CASSVSSGGVLYNEQFF

J gene: TRBJ1-1
V gene: TRBV2
D gene: TRBD1
clone size: -
CDR3 DNA: TGTGCCAGCGGACAGGATTACACTGAAGCTTTCTTT
CDR3 protein: CASGQDYTEAFF

J gene: TRBJ1-4
V gene: TRBV30
D gene: -
clone size: -
CDR3 DNA: TGTGCCTGGAGTAATGGGGGGGAGGATGAAAAACTGTTTTTT
CDR3 protein: CAWSNGGEDEKLFF

J gene: TRBJ1-1
V gene: TRBV7-6
D gene: -
clone size: -
CDR3 DNA: TGTGCCAGCAGCTCCACAGAGAACACTGAAGCTTTCTTT
CDR3 protein: CASSSTENTEAFF

J gene: TRBJ2-7
V gene: TRBV2
D gene: -
clone size: -
CDR3 DNA: TGTGCCAGCGAGGAGGACCCCTACGAGCAGTACTTC
CDR3 protein: CASEEDPYEQYF

J gene: TRBJ1-2
V gene: TRBV2
D gene: TRBD1
clone size: -
CDR3 DNA: TGTGCCAGCAGTCGGGACAGGGGGGGCTACACCTTC
CDR3 protein: CASSRDRGGYTF

J gene: TRBJ2-3
V gene: TRBV5-1
D gene: -
clone size: -
CDR3 DNA: TGCGCCAGCAGCTTAGACCAACAGACGCAGTATTTT
CDR3 protein: CASSLDQQTQYF

J gene: TRBJ1-4
V gene: TRBV30
D gene: TRBD1
clone size: -
CDR3 DNA: TGTGCCTGGAGTCCTGGACAGGTCGAGGAAAAACTGTTTTTT
CDR3 protein: CAWSPGQVEEKLFF

J gene: TRBJ2-2
V gene: TRBV11-2
D gene: TRBD1
clone size: -
CDR3 DNA: TGTGCCAGCAGCTTAGTGACAGGGTCGGTCGGGGAGCTGTTTTTT
CDR3 protein: CASSLVTGSVGELFF

J gene: TRBJ2-7
V gene: TRBV27
D gene: -
clone size: -
CDR3 DNA: TGTGCCAGCAGTTTTTTGTCGTCCGCTAGCGAGCAGTACTTC
CDR3 protein: CASSFLSSASEQYF

J gene: TRBJ1-1
V gene: TRBV15
D gene: TRBD1
clone size: -
CDR3 DNA: TGTGCCACCAGCAGAGATTCGGCAGCAGGGGGCACTGAAGCTTTCTTT
CDR3 protein: CATSRDSAAGGTEAFF

J gene: TRBJ2-7
V gene: TRBV19
D gene: -
clone size: -
CDR3 DNA: TGTGCCAGTAGTTACGGGGCTGTGGCAGGAGGGGACGAGCAGTACTTC
CDR3 protein: CASSYGAVAGGDEQYF

J gene: TRBJ1-2
V gene: TRBV15
D gene: -
clone size: -
CDR3 DNA: TGTGCCGCCTCTCAGGACTTCGGGTATGGCTACACCTTC
CDR3 protein: CAASQDFGYGYTF

J gene: TRBJ1-2
V gene: TRBV2
D gene: TRBD1
clone size: -
CDR3 DNA: TGTGCCAGCAGTGCCCGACAGGGGGAACGTGGCTACACCTTC
CDR3 protein: CASSARQGERGYTF

J gene: TRBJ1-5
V gene: TRBV30
D gene: TRBD1
clone size: -
CDR3 DNA: TGTGCCTGGAGCGGAAGACAGGGGGAACAAAAAAAGCCCCAGCATTTT
CDR3 protein: CAWSGRQGEQKKPQHF

J gene: TRBJ2-2
V gene: TRBV7-8
D gene: TRBD2
clone size: -
CDR3 DNA: TGTGCCAGCAGCCTGGGACTAGCGGGGCTAGGAGACACCGGGGAGCTGTTTTTT
CDR3 protein: CASSLGLAGLGDTGELFF

J gene: TRBJ1-1
V gene: TRBV6-6
D gene: -
clone size: once
CDR3 DNA: TGTGCCAGCAAAAATGGGGGGGATAACACTGAAGCTTTCTTT
CDR3 protein: CASKNGGDNTEAFF

J gene: TRBJ2-5
V gene: TRBV6-4
D gene: -
clone size: -
CDR3 DNA: TGTGCCCAGCGTTACCATAACCAAGAGACCCAGTACTTC
CDR3 protein: CAQRYHNQETQYF

J gene: TRBJ2-7
V gene: TRBV25-1
D gene: TRBD2
clone size: medium-sized
CDR3 DNA: TGTGCCAGCAGTGACGGGGGGGCTGGGGAGCAGTACTTC
CDR3 protein: CASSDGGAGEQYF

J gene: TRBJ2-1
V gene: TRBV14
D gene: -
clone size: -
CDR3 DNA: TGTGCCAGCAGCCAAGATTTTTCGGGGGTGCAGTTCTTC
CDR3 protein: CASSQDFSGVQFF

J gene: TRBJ2-3
V gene: TRBV6-5
D gene: TRBD1
clone size: once
CDR3 DNA: TGTGCCAGCAGCCGACAGGGATCCACAGATACGCAGTATTTT
CDR3 protein: CASSRQGSTDTQYF

J gene: TRBJ2-2
V gene: TRBV7-2
D gene: -
clone size: -
CDR3 DNA: TGTGCCAGCAGCCCAGACAGTTACACCGGGGAGCTGTTTTTT
CDR3 protein: CASSPDSYTGELFF

J gene: TRBJ2-5
V gene: TRBV20-1
D gene: -
clone size: -
CDR3 DNA: TGCAGTGCTAGCAACCAAGAGACCCAGTACTTC
CDR3 protein: CSASNQETQYF

J gene: TRBJ1-2
V gene: TRBV29-1
D gene: -
clone size: -
CDR3 DNA: TGCAGCGTTTCCTTCGGGCTCGGGGAGAAGGGCTACACCTTC
CDR3 protein: CSVSFGLGEKGYTF

J gene: TRBJ1-3
V gene: TRBV2
D gene: TRBD1
clone size: -
CDR3 DNA: TGTGCCAGCAGTGAGGCGACAGGGACCTCTGGAAACACCATATATTTT
CDR3 protein: CASSEATGTSGNTIYF

J gene: TRBJ1-5
V gene: TRBV15
D gene: -
clone size: -
CDR3 DNA: TGTGCCACCAGCGCGACCACCAGGGGAGAAAATCAGCCCCAGCATTTT
CDR3 protein: CATSATTRGENQPQHF

J gene: TRBJ2-3
V gene: TRBV5-1
D gene: -
clone size: -
CDR3 DNA: TGCGCCAGCAGCTTAATGAGCGGGTCGGCAGATACGCAGTATTTT
CDR3 protein: CASSLMSGSADTQYF